In its sample, the clone carrying this T cell receptor (beta chain) was seen a few times. Only in-frame clones appear in the TCRdb table, and some are missing; sequencing was by immunoSEQ multiplex PCR. The repertoire includes more than 10,000 clones, more than 65% of them detected once, and about 20% sits in the top ten. The data derive from a study of T cells after somatic rescue of genetic block. The CDR3 consists of 11 residues. Trimming cost V 6 bases and J 8 bases, with 10 bases left between them. Germline V gene lookup returns CDR1 MDHEN and CDR2 SYDVKM. This chain connects TRBV28 to TRBJ1-1, with D uncertain. The sequencing input was peripheral blood mononuclear cells (PBMCs). This clonotype was sampled from a boy aged 5-17 years. CDR3 sequence reads: CASRLLLEAFF. DNA for the CDR3: TGTGCCAGCAGACTCCTTCTAGAAGCTTTCTTT.